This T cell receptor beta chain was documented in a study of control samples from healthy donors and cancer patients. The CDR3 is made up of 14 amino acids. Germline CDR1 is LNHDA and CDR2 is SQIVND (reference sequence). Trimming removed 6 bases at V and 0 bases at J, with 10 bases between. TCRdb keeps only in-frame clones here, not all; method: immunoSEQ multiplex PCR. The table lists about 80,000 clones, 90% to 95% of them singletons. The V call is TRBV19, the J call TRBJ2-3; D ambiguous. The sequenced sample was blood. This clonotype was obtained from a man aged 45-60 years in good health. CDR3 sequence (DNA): TGTGCCAGTAGCAACTACCACAGCACAGATACGCAGTATTTT. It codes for CASSNYHSTDTQYF.